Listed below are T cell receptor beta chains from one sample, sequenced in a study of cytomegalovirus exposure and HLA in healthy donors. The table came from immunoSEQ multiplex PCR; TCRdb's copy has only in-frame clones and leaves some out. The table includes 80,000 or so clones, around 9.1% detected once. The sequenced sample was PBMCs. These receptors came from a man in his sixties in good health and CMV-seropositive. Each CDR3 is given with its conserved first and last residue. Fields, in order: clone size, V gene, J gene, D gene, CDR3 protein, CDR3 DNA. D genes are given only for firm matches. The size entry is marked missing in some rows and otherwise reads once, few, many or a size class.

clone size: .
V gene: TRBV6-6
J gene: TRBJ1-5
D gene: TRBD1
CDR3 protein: CASSSQGQGNQPQHF
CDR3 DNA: TGTGCCAGCAGCTCACAGGGGCAAGGCAATCAGCCCCAGCATTTT

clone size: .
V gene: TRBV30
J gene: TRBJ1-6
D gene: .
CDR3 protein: CAWSAQGNSPLHF
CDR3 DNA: TGTGCCTGGAGTGCACAGGGCAATTCACCCCTCCACTTT

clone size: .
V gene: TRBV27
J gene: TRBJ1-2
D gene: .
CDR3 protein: CASSPGGNFAYGYTF
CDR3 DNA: TGTGCCAGCAGTCCTGGGGGGAACTTCGCCTATGGCTACACCTTC

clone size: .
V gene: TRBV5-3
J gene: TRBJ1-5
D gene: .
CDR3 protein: CARSWAPGRVPRQPQHF
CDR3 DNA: TGTGCCAGAAGCTGGGCCCCCGGGAGGGTCCCCCGACAGCCCCAGCATTTT

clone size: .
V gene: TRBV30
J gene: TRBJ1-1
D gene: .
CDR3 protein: CAGNRVGTEAFF
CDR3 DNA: TGTGCCGGGAACCGAGTCGGCACTGAAGCTTTCTTT

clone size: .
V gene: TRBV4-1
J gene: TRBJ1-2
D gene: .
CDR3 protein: CASSPGVGYTF
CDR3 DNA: TGCGCCAGCAGCCCCGGGGTTGGCTACACCTTC

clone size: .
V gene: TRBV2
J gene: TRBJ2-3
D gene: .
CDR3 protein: CASGAADTQYF
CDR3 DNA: TGTGCCAGCGGAGCCGCAGATACGCAGTATTTT

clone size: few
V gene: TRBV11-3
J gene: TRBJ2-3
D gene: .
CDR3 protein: CASSLDLTDTQYF
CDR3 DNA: TGTGCCAGCAGCTTAGACCTGACAGATACGCAGTATTTT

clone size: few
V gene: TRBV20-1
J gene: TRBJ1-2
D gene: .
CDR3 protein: CSARDPGGYTF
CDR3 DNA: TGCAGTGCTAGAGATCCCGGCGGATACACCTTC

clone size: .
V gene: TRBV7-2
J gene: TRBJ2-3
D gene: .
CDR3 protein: CASSLQPGEVPSTDTQYF
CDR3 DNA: TGTGCCAGCAGCTTACAGCCCGGGGAGGTTCCTAGCACAGATACGCAGTATTTT

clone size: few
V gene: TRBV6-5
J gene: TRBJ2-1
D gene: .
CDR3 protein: CASSYGAERNEQFF
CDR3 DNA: TGTGCCAGCAGTTACGGCGCGGAAAGGAATGAGCAGTTCTTC

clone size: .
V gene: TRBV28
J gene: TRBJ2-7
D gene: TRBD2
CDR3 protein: CASRSPGGPLSYEQYF
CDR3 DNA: TGTGCCAGCAGATCACCGGGAGGGCCCTTGTCGTACGAGCAGTACTTC

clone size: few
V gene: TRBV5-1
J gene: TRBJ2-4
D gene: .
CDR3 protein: CASRAVPGIGYADIQYF
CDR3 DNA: TGCGCCAGCAGGGCCGTCCCGGGGATTGGGTACGCGGACATTCAGTACTTC

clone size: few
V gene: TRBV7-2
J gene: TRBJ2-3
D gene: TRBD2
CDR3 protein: CASSFPGTSGGRENTQYF
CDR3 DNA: TGTGCCAGCAGCTTTCCCGGGACTAGCGGGGGGCGGGAAAATACGCAGTATTTT

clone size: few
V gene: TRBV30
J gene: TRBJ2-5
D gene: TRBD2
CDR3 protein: CAWSGWLAGNQETQYF
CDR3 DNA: TGTGCCTGGAGTGGGTGGCTAGCGGGGAACCAAGAGACCCAGTACTTC

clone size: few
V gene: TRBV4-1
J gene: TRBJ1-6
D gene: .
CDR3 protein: CASNPGVLDRPLHF
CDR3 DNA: TGCGCCAGCAATCCGGGGGTTCTGGATCGGCCCCTCCACTTT

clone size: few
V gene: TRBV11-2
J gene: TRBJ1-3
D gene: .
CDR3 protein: CASSFTSSGNTIYF
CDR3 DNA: TGTGCCAGCAGCTTTACGAGCTCTGGAAACACCATATATTTT

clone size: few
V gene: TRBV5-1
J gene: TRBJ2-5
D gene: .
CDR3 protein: CASTGGYSAGGETQYF
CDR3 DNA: TGCGCCAGCACCGGAGGTTATTCTGCAGGCGGAGAGACCCAGTACTTC

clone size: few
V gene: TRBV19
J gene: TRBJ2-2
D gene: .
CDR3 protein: CASCFVSGELFF
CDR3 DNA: TGTGCCAGCTGTTTTGTCTCCGGGGAGCTGTTTTTT

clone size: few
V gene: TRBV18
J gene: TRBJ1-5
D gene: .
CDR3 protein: CASSPGLSNQPQHF
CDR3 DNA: TGTGCCAGCTCTCCGGGACTTTCTAATCAGCCCCAGCATTTT

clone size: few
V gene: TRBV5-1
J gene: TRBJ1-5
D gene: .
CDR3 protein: CASSPDSTNQPQHF
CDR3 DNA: TGCGCCAGCAGCCCGGACAGCACTAATCAGCCCCAGCATTTT

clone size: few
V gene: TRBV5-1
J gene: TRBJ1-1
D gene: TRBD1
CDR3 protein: CASSFNTGDTEAFF
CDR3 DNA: TGCGCCAGCAGCTTCAATACAGGGGACACTGAAGCTTTCTTT

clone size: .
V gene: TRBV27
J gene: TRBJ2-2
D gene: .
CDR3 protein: CASSRRRRGKLFF
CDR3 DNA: TGTGCCAGCAGTCGACGTCGCAGGGGTAAGCTGTTTTTT

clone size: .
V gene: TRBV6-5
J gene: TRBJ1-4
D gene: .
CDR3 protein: CASSYPPTDRTF
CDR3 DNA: TGTGCCAGCAGTTACCCGCCGACAGACAGAACTTTT

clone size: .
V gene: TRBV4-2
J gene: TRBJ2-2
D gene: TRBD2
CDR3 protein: CASSQEGLAGVAGELFF
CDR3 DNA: TGTGCCAGCAGCCAAGAGGGACTAGCGGGAGTGGCCGGGGAGCTGTTTTTT

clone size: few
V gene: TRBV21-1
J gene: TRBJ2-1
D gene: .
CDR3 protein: CASSKVNSGGSSYNEQFF
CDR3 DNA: TGTGCCAGCAGCAAAGTTAATAGCGGGGGAAGCTCCTACAATGAGCAGTTCTTC

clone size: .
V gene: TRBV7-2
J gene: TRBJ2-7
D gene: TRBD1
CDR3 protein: CASSTWTGSYEQYF
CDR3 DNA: TGTGCCAGCAGCACCTGGACAGGGTCCTACGAGCAGTACTTC

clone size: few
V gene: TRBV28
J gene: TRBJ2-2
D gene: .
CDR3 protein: CASSLLLPGELFF
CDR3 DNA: TGTGCCAGCAGTTTATTACTGCCCGGGGAGCTGTTTTTT